Detailed here is one TCR beta chain. Its cognate antigen has yet to be identified. Within one base of it there is no much larger clone, and no base qualities were kept. The library was obtained by 5' RACE. The sample was run on an Illumina HiSeq 2500. The second PCR ran for roughly 7 to 12 cycles and used a J-beta primer mix along with a sample-barcoded 5' primer. A template-switch 5' adaptor carrying 12 random nucleotides introduced a unique molecular identifier onto each TCR beta cDNA molecule. Each sample yielded at least 2.5 million CDR3-containing paired-end reads. First-strand cDNA was synthesized from all RNA with the Mint cDNA synthesis kit, primed by a TRBC-specific oligonucleotide. Following uracil-DNA glycosylase treatment, all cDNA underwent a first 18-cycle PCR with the universal primers M1SS and BC2_uni_R. For the original study's pipeline: For normalization, 1 million high-quality reads were randomly selected from each sample, with every read carrying a distinct molecular identifier. Instead of being binned into consensus sequences, reads with shared molecular identifiers were discarded. MiTCR, with a Q25 quality threshold and the strictest error-elimination algorithm, was used for CDR3 identification, clonotype clustering and error correction. A nonparametric unseen species model with Euler transformation was used to estimate a lower bound on total TCR beta diversity. TCRdb's own reprocessing of the public reads used fastp at Q25 and MiXCR and kept productive beta chains. Under each unique CDR3 protein, matching rows form one entry showing the most common genes and DNA. For this entry, the V and J calls and clone size follow TCRdb and not the study's own pipeline. In this sample the table shows approximately 800,000 distinct CDR3 sequences, 53% of which occur a single time. 41% of the sample rests with the top ten.

The sample belongs to a study of blood T cells in healthy people across ages (dated by TCRdb to the mid-2010s). As for the study more broadly: In model experiments, template switching captured roughly one uniquely barcoded TCR beta cDNA molecule for every two T cells. To avoid experimental bias, donors of different ages were distributed randomly across sequencing lanes. Using the same blood draw, the study looked at two additional independent replicas of 1 million unique cDNA reads for two donors, one aged 18 to 30 and the other aged 80 or older. Four age groups were formed from the donors: young (average roughly 15 years), middle-aged (approximately 39), aged (about 62) and long-lived (more than 75). The study measured age-related changes in TCR beta repertoire diversity using deep sequencing normalized with unique cDNA molecular identifiers. General findings and caveats noted by the study authors: Estimates of total diversity based on one million sequenced T cells were regarded as lower bounds and as underestimates. The long-lived group showed more naive CD4+ T cells, fewer expanded clones and increased TCR diversity than the aged group, suggesting age selection. Observed TCR beta diversity correlated strongly with the percentage of naive T cells measured by flow cytometry. Because profiling used bulk unsorted PBMCs, naive and antigen-experienced compartments could not be compared conclusively. Because the CMV infection status of the donors was unknown, age-related changes in expanded clonotypes may potentially have been confounded. As age increased, observed TCR beta diversity per million T cells dropped in a roughly linear way, and a significant reduction was already evident by age around 41.

Its CDR3 holds 16 amino acids, cysteine through phenylalanine. Of all the DNA, just the CDR3 is kept, 48 bases in frame from base 1. Deletion took 0 bases off V and 8 bases off J, with a span of 19 bases between the germline ends. For CDR1 and CDR2, the germline V gene (reference sequence) lists SEHNR and FQNEAQ. Systemically healthy Caucasian individuals from Russia, some 38 in total and aged roughly 6 to 100 years, were included as donors. Each donor gave 9.5 to 10 milliliters of peripheral blood, drawn into EDTA-treated Vacutainer tubes. Ficoll-Paque density-gradient centrifugation was used to isolate PBMCs, with at least 6 million per sample. Total RNA, at least 6 micrograms per sample, was extracted from PBMCs with Trizol reagent. Naive CD45RAhigh/CD27high T cell percentages were measured by flow cytometry on a PBMC aliquot from every donor.

The sample was blood. This clonotype was sampled from an older man in good health. The chain is encoded by TRBV7-9 joined to TRBJ1-2; the D gene remains uncertain. The DNA reads TGTGCCAGCAGCTTAGCAGCCGGGGTCCGCTACGAGGGCTACACCTTC. This encodes CASSLAAGVRYEGYTF.